This T cell receptor beta chain was profiled in a study of cytomegalovirus exposure and HLA in healthy donors. The PCR contained 60 Vbeta and 13 Jbeta primers. The table came from immunoSEQ multiplex PCR; TCRdb's copy has only in-frame clones and leaves some out. The table lists 100,000 to 120,000 clones, 70% to 85% of them singletons. Study outcomes and limitations: TCR beta V- and J-gene trimming was later associated with a missense DCLRE1C variant. Common viral pathogens were later found to be apparently linked to several of the most significant clusters.

This clone occurred a few times. Its antigen is not identified. Relative to the germline gene, one junction end is altered; a read error may explain this. The CDR3 is 15 residues long. The germline CDR1 and CDR2 sequences are MNHEY and SVGAGI. The material sequenced was PBMCs. This clonotype originated in a woman under 30 in good health and CMV-seronegative. The chain uses TRBV6-5 and TRBJ1-2; 8 nucleotides line up with TRBD1. The CDR3 reads CASNYLTGAGSGYTF. As DNA, the CDR3 is TGTGCCAGCAATTACTTGACAGGGGCAGGGAGTGGCTACACCTTC.